This T cell receptor (beta chain) was retrieved from a study of beta chain features in type 1 diabetes. The authors reverse transcribed all of the isolated RNA, so sequencing captured expressed TCRB transcripts. The repertoire was sequenced with immunoSEQ multiplex PCR; TCRdb's copy has only in-frame clones and lacks some. The sample lists around 250,000 clones; 25% to 30% were seen once. This clone was seen a few times. The CDR3 loop spans 14 amino acids. Trimming removed 1 base at V and 4 bases at J, with 9 bases between. CDR1 and CDR2 (germline): SGHAT, FQNNGV. This receptor was obtained from a young man in good health. Sequencing was performed on central memory CD4+ T cells from blood. The rearrangement joins TRBV11-2 to TRBJ2-3; D may be TRBD2 (5 bases). CDR3 DNA sequence: TGTGCCAGCAGCTTAGTTAGCGTTTCAGATACGCAGTATTTT. Translated: CASSLVSVSDTQYF.